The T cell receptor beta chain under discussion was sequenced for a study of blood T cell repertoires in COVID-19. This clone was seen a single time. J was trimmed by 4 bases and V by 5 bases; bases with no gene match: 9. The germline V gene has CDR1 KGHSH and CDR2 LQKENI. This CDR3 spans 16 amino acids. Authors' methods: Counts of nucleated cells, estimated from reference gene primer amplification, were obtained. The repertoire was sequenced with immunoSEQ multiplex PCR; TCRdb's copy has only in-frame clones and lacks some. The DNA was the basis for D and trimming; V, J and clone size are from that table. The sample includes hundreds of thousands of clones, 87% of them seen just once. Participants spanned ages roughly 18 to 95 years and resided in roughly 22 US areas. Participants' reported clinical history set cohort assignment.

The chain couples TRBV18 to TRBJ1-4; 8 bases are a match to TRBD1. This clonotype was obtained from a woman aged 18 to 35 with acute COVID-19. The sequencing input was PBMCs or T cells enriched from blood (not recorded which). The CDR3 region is CASSRNPGQVNEKLFF. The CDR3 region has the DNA TGTGCCAGCTCAAGGAACCCGGGACAGGTTAATGAAAAACTGTTTTTT.